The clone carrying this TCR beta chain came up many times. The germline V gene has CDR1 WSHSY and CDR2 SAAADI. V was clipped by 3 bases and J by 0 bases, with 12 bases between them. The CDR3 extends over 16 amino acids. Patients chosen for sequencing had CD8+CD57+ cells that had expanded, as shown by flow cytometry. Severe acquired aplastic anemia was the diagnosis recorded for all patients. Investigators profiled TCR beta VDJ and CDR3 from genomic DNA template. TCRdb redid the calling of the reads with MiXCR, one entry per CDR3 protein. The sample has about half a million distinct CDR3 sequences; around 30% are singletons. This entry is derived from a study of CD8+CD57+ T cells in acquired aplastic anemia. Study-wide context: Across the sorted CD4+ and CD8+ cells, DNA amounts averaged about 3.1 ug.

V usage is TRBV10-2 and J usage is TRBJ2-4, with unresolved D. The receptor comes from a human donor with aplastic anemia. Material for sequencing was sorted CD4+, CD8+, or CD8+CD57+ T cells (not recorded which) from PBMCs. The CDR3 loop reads CASSDPKFLAKNIQYF. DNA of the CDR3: TGCGCCAGCAGTGACCCAAAATTTCTAGCCAAAAACATTCAGTACTTC.